This T cell receptor beta chain is drawn from a study of CD8+ T cells in alopecia areata. Treatment defined: oral pan-JAK inhibitor, 5-10 mg twice daily. Sequencing templates came from extracted RNA that was reverse transcribed into cDNA. Data came from immunoSEQ multiplex PCR; TCRdb stores just in-frame clones and leaves some out. The sample has 200,000 to 250,000 clones; about two fifths are singletons. The germline V gene has CDR1 MGHRA and CDR2 YSYEKL. Trimming cost V 4 bases and J 4 bases, with 14 bases left between them. The CDR3 covers 14 residues. Sequences were derived from CD4+ T cells sorted from blood, sampled at approximately week 30, from a patient treated with tofacitinib. The sequence was collected from a human donor with alopecia areata. This rearrangement joins TRBV4-1 to TRBJ2-7; either TRBD1 or TRBD2 may fit D (5 bases each). This chain's CDR3 is CASSRDGAYYEQYF. The CDR3 coding sequence is TGCGCCAGCAGCCGGGACGGCGCTTATTACGAGCAGTACTTC.